Listed here are 6 T cell receptor beta chains from one sample, sequenced in a study of radiation and T cells in renal cell carcinoma. Here immunoSEQ multiplex PCR was the method, and the copy in TCRdb shows in-frame clones only, minus some. Of about 140,000 clones listed, approximately 86% are singletons. Time point indicated: blood 4 weeks post-SBRT, at nephrectomy. Treatment of the sample: 15 Gy SBRT to primary tumor, nephrectomy 4 weeks later. Specimen: blood, collected from a patient whose treatment included radiotherapy and nephrectomy. All receptors derive from a woman aged 50 to 60 with renal cell carcinoma.

The chain recombines TRBV28 with TRBJ1-5; D remains unclear. Trimming pared 5 bases from V and 7 bases from J, leaving 12 bases between. Per germline, CDR1 MDHEN and CDR2 SYDVKM. The CDR3 totals 13 residues. The CDR3 DNA reads as TGTGCCAGCAGTCTGACCGATGAGCAGCCCCAGCATTTT. This translates into CASSLTDEQPQHF. Full variable domain (remainder filled in from reference TRBV28 and TRBJ1-5): DVKVTQSSRYLVKRTGEKVFLECVQDMDHENMFWYRQDPGLGLRLIYFSYDVKMKEKGDIPEGYSVSREKKERFSLILESASTNQTSMYLCASSLTDEQPQHFGDGTRLSIL.

This rearrangement joins TRBV9 to TRBJ2-1; D unclear. Germline V lookup: CDR1 SGDLS, CDR2 YYNGEE. CDR3 length equals 16 residues. Trimming removed 0 bases from V and 6 bases from J, with 16 bases in between. The CDR3 DNA reads as TGTGCCAGCAGCGTAGTCGGCGGCGATCACGGCAATGAGCAGTTCTTC. This encodes CASSVVGGDHGNEQFF.

V usage is TRBV7-8 and J usage is TRBJ2-5; 9 bases fit TRBD1. Germline V gene lookup returns CDR1 SGHVS and CDR2 FQNEAQ. This CDR3 has 15 residues. The junction had 9 bases not matched to a gene; V was cut back by 5 bases and J by 5 bases. The CDR3 nucleotides are TGTGCCAGCAGCCCTAGGACAGGGGTGATGGAGACCCAGTACTTC. This encodes CASSPRTGVMETQYF.

The chain is built from TRBV27 and TRBJ1-2; D ambiguous. The germline V and J ends were trimmed by 6 bases and 4 bases, with 15 bases remaining between them. CDR3 length: 14 residues. CDR1 MNHEY and CDR2 SMNVEV come from the germline V gene (reference sequence). The CDR3 sequence is CASRISEGPYGYTF. CDR3 nucleotide sequence: TGTGCCAGCAGAATTTCGGAGGGCCCCTATGGCTACACCTTC.

The V gene is TRBV5-5, the J gene TRBJ2-7; TRBD2 agrees at 11 bases. V lost 3 bases to trimming and J lost 3 bases; unmatched junction nucleotides: 5. Per the germline V gene, CDR1 is SGHKS and CDR2 is YYEKEE (reference sequence). The CDR3 covers 15 residues. This chain's CDR3 is CASSSLAGGIYEQYF. The CDR3 coding sequence is TGTGCCAGCAGCTCCTTAGCGGGAGGGATCTACGAGCAGTACTTC.

The chain has TRBV5-1 and TRBJ1-4; D ambiguous. This CDR3 region has 14 residues. Germline-derived CDR1 and CDR2 are SGHRS and YFSETQ. V lost 0 bases to trimming and J lost 7 bases, with 10 bases between them. The CDR3 is CASSLGADLEKLFF. The CDR3, as DNA: TGCGCCAGCAGCTTGGGAGCCGACCTTGAAAAACTGTTTTTT.